Presented here are 28 T cell receptor beta chains from one specimen sequenced in a study of shared clonotypes between healthy human individuals. Some clones are missing from TCRdb's copy, which holds only in-frame ones; the method was immunoSEQ multiplex PCR. The profile covers about 2.4 million clones, with 90% to 95% appearing a single time and about 0.13% taken by the ten largest. Sequenced input: naive CD4+ T cells sorted from blood. This sample's subset: CD45RA+ positively selected. These receptors originate from a man in his late teens or twenties in good health.

This sequence joins TRBV19 and TRBJ1-2, with D maybe TRBD1 (5 bases). V dropped 8 bases and J dropped 3 bases, with 13 bases sitting between them. This CDR3 contains 13 residues. CDR1 and CDR2 from the germline V gene are LNHDA and SQIVND (reference sequence). CDR3 sequence reads: CASARADYYGYTF. CDR3 nucleotides: TGTGCCAGTGCCAGGGCAGACTACTATGGCTACACCTTC. Full variable domain (rest looked up from reference TRBV19 and TRBJ1-2): DGGITQSPKYLFRKEGQNVTLSCEQNLNHDAMYWYRQDPGQGLRLIYYSQIVNDFQKGDIAEGYSVSREKKESFPLTVTSAQKNPTAFYLCASARADYYGYTFGSGTRLTVV.

CDR3 loop: CASSSSGAPYEQYF. The CDR3 DNA follows: TGTGCCAGCAGTTCTAGCGGGGCACCCTACGAGCAGTACTTC. The gene calls are TRBV28 and TRBJ2-7; the match to TRBD2 covers 9 bases. There are 14 residues in the CDR3. V was clipped by 4 bases and J by 2 bases; unmatched bases: 3. Germline V gene sequence: CDR1 MDHEN, CDR2 SYDVKM. The entire variable domain, with the rest obtained from reference TRBV28 and TRBJ2-7, is as follows: DVKVTQSSRYLVKRTGEKVFLECVQDMDHENMFWYRQDPGLGLRLIYFSYDVKMKEKGDIPEGYSVSREKKERFSLILESASTNQTSMYLCASSSSGAPYEQYFGPGTRLTVT.

The chain carries TRBV1 and TRBJ2-5; the table's TRBD2 call for D was not verified on the DNA. TRBV1 corresponds to a pseudogene. The CDR3 is 13 residues long. The CDR3, as DNA: TGCACCAGCAGCGGGACTCCTCTGGAGACCCAGTACTTC. It translates to CTSSGTPLETQYF.

This rearrangement joins TRBV27 to TRBJ1-5; 7 nucleotides line up with TRBD1. V was pared by 6 bases and J by 1 base, with 9 bases of the junction left unmatched. CDR1 is MNHEY, CDR2 SMNVEV, per germline (reference sequence). CDR3 length equals 16 residues. The CDR3 here is CASSPRGQGSNQPQHF. In nucleotides, the CDR3 is TGTGCCAGCAGCCCTAGGGGGCAGGGCAGCAATCAGCCCCAGCATTTT.

The chain joins TRBV29-1 to TRBJ1-3; D gene unclear. Germline values: CDR1 SQVTM, CDR2 ANQGSEA. The CDR3 consists of 13 residues. Deletions cut 4 bases from V and 3 bases from J, with 10 bases between. CDR3 sequence: CSVAQKIGNTIYF. CDR3 nucleotide sequence: TGCAGCGTTGCACAGAAGATTGGAAACACCATATATTTT.

V is TRBV19 and J is TRBJ2-1; 10 bases align to TRBD2. V was pared by 5 bases and J by 5 bases, with 6 bases of the junction left unmatched. CDR3 length: 15 amino acids. Germline loops: CDR1 LNHDA, CDR2 SQIVND (reference sequence). In nucleotides, the CDR3 is TGTGCCAGTAGTCCTCTAGCGGGAGCTCACAATGAGCAGTTCTTC. Translated: CASSPLAGAHNEQFF.

This sequence joins TRBV5-1 and TRBJ2-1; D may be TRBD1 (6 bases). This CDR3 is 15 amino acids long. Germline V CDR1 and CDR2: SGHRS, YFSETQ. Trimming took 1 base from V and 10 from J, leaving 18 bases between them. In nucleotides, the CDR3 is TGCGCCAGCAGCTTGTCAGGGCCAGGGGAGAAAGAGCAGTTCTTC. Amino acid sequence: CASSLSGPGEKEQFF.

The V gene is TRBV10-3, the J gene TRBJ2-7; 8 positions agree with TRBD2. J gave up 0 bases and V 6 bases, and 4 bases lay outside the gene matches. Germline CDR1 reads ENHRY; CDR2 reads SYGVKD. This CDR3 has 14 residues. The CDR3 sequence: CAISQGLASYEQYF. The CDR3 DNA reads TGTGCCATCAGCCAAGGACTAGCCTCCTACGAGCAGTACTTC.

Turning to this clone: Distinct nucleotide sequences in the sample also encode this CDR3. This sequence joins TRBV5-1 and TRBJ1-1, with TRBD1 identical over 7 bases. Germline-derived CDR1 and CDR2 are SGHRS and YFSETQ. The CDR3 has 15 residues. J was trimmed by 0 bases and V by 3 bases; bases with no gene match: 5. The CDR3 sequence is CASSSPTGLNTEAFF. DNA for the CDR3: TGCGCCAGCAGCTCGCCGACAGGGTTGAACACTGAAGCTTTCTTT.

V gene TRBV7-4 combines with J gene TRBJ2-3, with D hard to call. Germline-derived CDR1 and CDR2 are SGHVT and SQSDAQ. Trimming took off 1 base at V and 2 bases at J, with 10 bases between the two ends. The CDR3 length is 15 residues. The CDR3 here is CASSLGSRITDTQYF. CDR3 DNA: TGTGCCAGCAGCTTAGGGTCCAGGATCACAGATACGCAGTATTTT.

The V gene is TRBV19, the J gene TRBJ2-3; 10 nucleotides match TRBD2. After removal of 4 bases from V and 3 bases from J, the junction contained 4 bases not matched to a gene. This CDR3 has 15 amino acids. The germline V gene encodes CDR1 LNHDA and CDR2 SQIVND (reference sequence). The DNA of the CDR3 is TGTGCCAGTAGTACCACTAGCGGGGATACAGATACGCAGTATTTT. Protein product: CASSTTSGDTDTQYF.

The chain couples TRBV4-1 to TRBJ2-2; 7 nucleotides align to TRBD2. With 3 bases clipped from V and 3 bases from J, the junction kept 4 bases outside the gene matches. Germline-derived CDR1 and CDR2 are MGHRA and YSYEKL. CDR3 length: 15 residues. The DNA of the CDR3 is TGCGCCAGCAGCCACGCGGGAGACTACACCGGGGAGCTGTTTTTT. It codes for CASSHAGDYTGELFF.

The rearrangement joins TRBV5-6 to TRBJ2-7; TRBD1 agrees at 8 bases. This CDR3 has 16 residues. V was pared by 3 bases and J by 5 bases, with 13 bases of the junction left unmatched. Germline assignment: CDR1 SGHDT and CDR2 YYEEEE. The CDR3 DNA reads as TGTGCCAGCAGCTCGTCGGGAAGGACAGGGAACAACGAGCAGTACTTC. Translated, it gives CASSSSGRTGNNEQYF.

This clone came up a few times. The chain employs TRBV2 and TRBJ1-1, with D perhaps TRBD1 (6 bases). Per the germline V gene, CDR1 is SNHLY and CDR2 is FYNNEI. There are 13 residues in the CDR3. Trimming took 8 bases from V and 1 from J, leaving 11 bases between them. The chain's CDR3 is CASEGEKNTEAFF. The CDR3 DNA reads TGTGCCAGCGAGGGGGAGAAGAACACTGAAGCTTTCTTT.

The chain combines TRBV5-6 with TRBJ1-2; TRBD1 matches at 8 bases. The CDR3 runs to 15 residues. Trimming at V came to 6 bases and at J to 7 bases, leaving 14 bases not matched to a gene. Germline CDR1 reads SGHDT; CDR2 reads YYEEEE. The CDR3 protein is CASNSMDREWLGYTF. CDR3 coding DNA: TGTGCCAGCAACTCCATGGACAGGGAGTGGCTTGGCTACACCTTC.

This rearrangement joins TRBV6-1 to TRBJ2-7; 10 bases align to TRBD2. The J segment lost 1 base and the V segment lost 2 bases, leaving 5 bases of the junction unmatched. Germline CDR1 is MNHNS and CDR2 is SASEGT. The CDR3 has 16 residues. CDR3 residues: CASSELAGAISYEQYF. DNA of the CDR3: TGTGCCAGCAGTGAACTAGCGGGAGCGATATCCTACGAGCAGTACTTC.

This CDR3 reads CASSLVLLAGAGELFF. The DNA of the CDR3 is TGTGCCAGCAGCTTAGTATTACTAGCGGGAGCCGGGGAGCTGTTTTTT. The chain employs TRBV7-2 and TRBJ2-2; TRBD2 matches 11 bases. The CDR3 contains 16 residues. V trimming: 1 base; J trimming: 6 bases; junction bases outside the gene matches: 4. The germline gives CDR1 SGHTA, CDR2 FQGNSA. Supplemented by reference TRBV7-2 and TRBJ2-2, the full variable domain reads GAGVSQSPSNKVTEKGKDVELRCDPISGHTALYWYRQSLGQGLEFLIYFQGNSAPDKSGLPSDRFSAERTGGSVSTLTIQRTQQEDSAVYLCASSLVLLAGAGELFFGEGSRLTVL.

This rearrangement joins TRBV19 to TRBJ2-1; D is tentatively TRBD1 or TRBD2 (5 bases each). The V gene lost 5 bases and the J gene lost 0 bases, with 14 bases spanning the gap. This CDR3 is built from 16 residues. Per germline, CDR1 LNHDA and CDR2 SQIVND (reference sequence). The CDR3 DNA follows: TGTGCCAGTAGTCGATCTGCAGGGAGCTCCTACAATGAGCAGTTCTTC. Encoded protein: CASSRSAGSSYNEQFF.

The J gene is TRBJ1-2, the V gene TRBV7-3; 7 bases are shared with TRBD1. Germline V gives CDR1 SGHTA, CDR2 FQGTGA. V lost 5 bases and J lost 6; bases outside the gene matches: 6. The CDR3 is 13 amino acids. CDR3 loop: CASSQQGSNGYTF. Written as DNA, the CDR3 is TGTGCCAGCAGCCAACAGGGGTCTAATGGCTACACCTTC.

In its sample, this clone was seen once. This chain joins TRBV7-4 and TRBJ2-3, with a tentative D call TRBD2 (6 bases). V lost 5 bases and J lost 4, with 19 bases in between. There are 16 residues in the CDR3. Germline CDR1 and CDR2: SGHVT and SQSDAQ. The CDR3 coding sequence is TGTGCCAGCAGCCACGGGGAGGTCTGCGAGGCAGATACGCAGTATTTT. Its translation: CASSHGEVCEADTQYF. Complete variable domain (other parts from reference TRBV7-4 and TRBJ2-3): GAGVSQSPRYKVAKRGRDVALRCDSISGHVTLYWYRQTLGQGSEVLTYSQSDAQRDKSGRPSGRFSAERPERSVSTLKIQRTEQGDSAVYLCASSHGEVCEADTQYFGPGTRLTVL.

This clone has just one count. Other DNA sequences within the sample encode an identical CDR3. CDR3 DNA sequence: TGTGCCAGTAGTTGGACAGGGGGCAATCAGCCCCAGCATTTT. Amino acids: CASSWTGGNQPQHF. The chain uses TRBV19 and TRBJ1-5, with 9 bases identical to TRBD1. The germline gives CDR1 LNHDA, CDR2 SQIVND (reference sequence). The length of the CDR3 is 14 residues. Trimming at V came to 5 bases and at J to 2 bases, leaving 1 base not matched to a gene.

The rearrangement joins TRBV7-6 to TRBJ2-1; TRBD2 aligns across 7 bases. The ends lost 4 bases at V and 4 bases at J; junction bases unmatched: 7. CDR1 and CDR2 (germline): SGHVS, FNYEAQ. CDR3 length: 15 amino acids. The CDR3 DNA reads TGTGCCAGCAGCTCCCTCTCTAGCGGATACAATGAGCAGTTCTTC. Its protein is CASSSLSSGYNEQFF. Looking up the rest from reference TRBV7-6 and TRBJ2-1 gives the full variable domain: GAGVSQSPRYKVTKRGQDVALRCDPISGHVSLYWYRQALGQGPEFLTYFNYEAQQDKSGLPNDRFSAERPEGSISTLTIQRTEQRDSAMYRCASSSLSSGYNEQFFGPGTRLTVL.

The chain uses TRBV9 and TRBJ1-2, with no clear D. Per the germline V gene, CDR1 is SGDLS and CDR2 is YYNGEE. The CDR3 totals 17 residues. V was clipped by 0 bases and J by 1 base, with 16 bases between them. CDR3 region: CASSVAGSIKGNYGYTF. Written as DNA, the CDR3 is TGTGCCAGCAGCGTAGCTGGCTCCATTAAGGGTAACTATGGCTACACCTTC.

The genes are TRBV29-1 and TRBJ2-1; possibly TRBD1 for D (5 bases). Germline CDR1 is SQVTM and CDR2 is ANQGSEA. V gave up 0 bases and J gave up 6 bases, with 18 bases separating them. The CDR3 is made up of 16 amino acids. The DNA for the CDR3 is TGCAGCGTTGAAGACCGCAGGGTAGGGTTATTCAATGAGCAGTTCTTC. This gives the protein CSVEDRRVGLFNEQFF.

CDR3 sequence (DNA): TGTGCCAGCAGCTTAAGGAGCTCCTATAATTCACCCCTCCACTTT. It specifies CASSLRSSYNSPLHF. This rearrangement joins TRBV11-2 to TRBJ1-6; unclear D gene. Trimming stripped 2 bases from V and 0 bases from J, with 5 bases between. Germline V gene lookup returns CDR1 SGHAT and CDR2 FQNNGV. The CDR3 extends over 15 amino acids. Filled out from reference TRBV11-2 and TRBJ1-6, the complete variable domain reads EAGVAQSPRYKIIEKRQSVAFWCNPISGHATLYWYQQILGQGPKLLIQFQNNGVVDDSQLPKDRFSAERLKGVDSTLKIQPAKLEDSAVYLCASSLRSSYNSPLHFGNGTRLTVT.

For this clone: Other nucleotide sequences in the sample specify the same CDR3. This chain connects TRBV28 to TRBJ2-7; TRBD1 matches at 10 bases. V dropped 6 bases and J dropped 2; count of bases not matched to a gene: 4. Germline V CDR1 and CDR2: MDHEN, SYDVKM. This CDR3 spans 14 amino acids. The CDR3 DNA reads TGTGCCAGCAGCCTCGGGACAGGGGCCTACGAGCAGTACTTC. Its translation: CASSLGTGAYEQYF.

The chain is built from TRBV20-1 and TRBJ1-4; D might be TRBD1 (5 bases). Germline lookup yields CDR1 DFQATT and CDR2 SNEGSKA (reference sequence). Deletions cut 6 bases from V and 11 bases from J, with 13 bases between. CDR3 length equals 11 residues. The CDR3 DNA reads as TGCAGTGCGGCCCTTAAGGGGAAACTGTTTTTT. The encoded protein is CSAALKGKLFF.

The rearrangement uses TRBV21-1 and TRBJ2-4. TRBV21-1 is termed a pseudogene. CDR3 length: 16 amino acids. The CDR3 region has the DNA TGTGCCGGCAGAGAAAAGGGGGGACTCGCCAAAAACATTCAGTACTTC. Translation gives CAGREKGGLAKNIQYF.